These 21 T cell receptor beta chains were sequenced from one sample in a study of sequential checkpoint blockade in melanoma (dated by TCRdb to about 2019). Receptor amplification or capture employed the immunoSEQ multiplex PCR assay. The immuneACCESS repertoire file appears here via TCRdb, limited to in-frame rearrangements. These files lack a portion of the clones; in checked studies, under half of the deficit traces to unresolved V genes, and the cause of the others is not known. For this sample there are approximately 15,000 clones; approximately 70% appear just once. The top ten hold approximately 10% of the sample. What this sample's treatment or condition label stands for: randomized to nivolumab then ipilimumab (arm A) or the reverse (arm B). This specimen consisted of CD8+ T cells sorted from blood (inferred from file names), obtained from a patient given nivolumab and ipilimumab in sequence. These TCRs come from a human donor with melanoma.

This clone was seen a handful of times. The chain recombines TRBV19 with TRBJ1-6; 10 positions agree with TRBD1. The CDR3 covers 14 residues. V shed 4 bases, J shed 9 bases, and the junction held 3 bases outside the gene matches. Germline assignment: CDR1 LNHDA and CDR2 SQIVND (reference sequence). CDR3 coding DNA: TGTGCCAGTAGTAGGGGGACAGGGGTTTCACCCCTCCACTTT. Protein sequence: CASSRGTGVSPLHF.

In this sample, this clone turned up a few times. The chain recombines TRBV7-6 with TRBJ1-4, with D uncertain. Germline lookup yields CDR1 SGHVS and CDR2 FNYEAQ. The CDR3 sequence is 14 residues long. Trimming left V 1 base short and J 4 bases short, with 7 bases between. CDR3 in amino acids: CASSLEHDNEKLFF. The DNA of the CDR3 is TGTGCCAGCAGCTTAGAACACGATAATGAAAAACTGTTTTTT.

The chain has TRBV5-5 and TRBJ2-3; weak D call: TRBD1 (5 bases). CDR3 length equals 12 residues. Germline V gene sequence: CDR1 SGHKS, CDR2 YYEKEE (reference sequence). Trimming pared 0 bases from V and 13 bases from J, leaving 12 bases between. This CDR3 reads CASSLGNLQEYF. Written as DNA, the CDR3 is TGTGCCAGCAGCTTGGGGAACCTACAGGAGTATTTT.

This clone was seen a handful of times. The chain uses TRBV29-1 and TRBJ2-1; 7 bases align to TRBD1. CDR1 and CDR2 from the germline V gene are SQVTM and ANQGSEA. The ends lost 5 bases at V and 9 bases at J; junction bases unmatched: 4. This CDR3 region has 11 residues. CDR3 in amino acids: CSVPTGSEQFF. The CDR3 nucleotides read TGCAGCGTTCCGACAGGGAGTGAGCAGTTCTTC.

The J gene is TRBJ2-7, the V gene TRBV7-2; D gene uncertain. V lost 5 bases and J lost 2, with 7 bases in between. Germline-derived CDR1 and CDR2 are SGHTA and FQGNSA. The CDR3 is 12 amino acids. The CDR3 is CASSPSAYEQYF. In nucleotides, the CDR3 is TGTGCCAGCAGCCCCTCGGCCTACGAGCAGTACTTC.

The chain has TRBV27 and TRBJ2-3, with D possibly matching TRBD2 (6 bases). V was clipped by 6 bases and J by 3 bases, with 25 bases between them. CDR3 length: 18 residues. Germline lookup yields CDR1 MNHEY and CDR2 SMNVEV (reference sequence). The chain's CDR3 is CASRPPIGGEGVTDTQYF. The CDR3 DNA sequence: TGTGCCAGCAGGCCACCCATCGGGGGAGAGGGAGTTACAGATACGCAGTATTTT.

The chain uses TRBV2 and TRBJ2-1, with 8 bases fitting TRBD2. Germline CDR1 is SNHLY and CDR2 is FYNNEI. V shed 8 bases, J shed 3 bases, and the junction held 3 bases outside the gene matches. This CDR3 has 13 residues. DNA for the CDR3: TGTGCCAGCCCGGGAGGGGTCTACAATGAGCAGTTCTTC. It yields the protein CASPGGVYNEQFF.

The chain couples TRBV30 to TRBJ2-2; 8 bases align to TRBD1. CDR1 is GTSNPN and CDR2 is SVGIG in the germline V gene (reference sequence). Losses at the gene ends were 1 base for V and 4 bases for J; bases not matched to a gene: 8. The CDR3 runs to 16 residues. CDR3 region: CAWSAWTGTSTGELFF. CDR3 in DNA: TGTGCCTGGAGTGCGTGGACAGGGACCTCCACCGGGGAGCTGTTTTTT. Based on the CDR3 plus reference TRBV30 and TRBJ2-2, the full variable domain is SQTIHQWPATLVQPVGSPLSLECTVEGTSNPNLYWYRQAAGRGLQLLFYSVGIGQISSEVPQNLSASRPQDRQFILSSKKLLLSDSGFYLCAWSAWTGTSTGELFFGEGSRLTVL.

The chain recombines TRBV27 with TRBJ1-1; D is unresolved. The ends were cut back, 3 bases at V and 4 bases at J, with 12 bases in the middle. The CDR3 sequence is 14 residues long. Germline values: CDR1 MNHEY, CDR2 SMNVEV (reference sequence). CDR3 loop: CASSFVTAGTEAFF. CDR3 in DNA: TGTGCCAGCAGTTTCGTAACCGCGGGCACTGAAGCTTTCTTT.

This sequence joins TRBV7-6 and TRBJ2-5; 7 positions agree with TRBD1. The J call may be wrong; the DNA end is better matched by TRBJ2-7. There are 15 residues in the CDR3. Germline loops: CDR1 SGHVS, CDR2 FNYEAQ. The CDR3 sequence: CASSPLMTGTGEQYF. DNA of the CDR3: TGTGCCAGCAGCCCCCTCATGACAGGGACCGGCGAGCAGTACTTC.

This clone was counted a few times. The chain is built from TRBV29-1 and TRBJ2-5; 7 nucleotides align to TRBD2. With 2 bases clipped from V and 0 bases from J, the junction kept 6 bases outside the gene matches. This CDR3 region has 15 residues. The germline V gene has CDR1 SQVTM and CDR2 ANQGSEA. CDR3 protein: CSVERGRGDQETQYF. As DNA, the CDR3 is TGCAGCGTTGAACGGGGGAGGGGAGACCAAGAGACCCAGTACTTC.

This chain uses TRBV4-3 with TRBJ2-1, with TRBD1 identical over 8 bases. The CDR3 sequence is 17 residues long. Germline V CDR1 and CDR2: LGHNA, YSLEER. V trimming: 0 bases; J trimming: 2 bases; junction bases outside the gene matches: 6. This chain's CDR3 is CASSQELGQGPYNEQFF. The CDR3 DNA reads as TGCGCCAGCAGCCAAGAGCTCGGACAGGGCCCCTACAATGAGCAGTTCTTC.

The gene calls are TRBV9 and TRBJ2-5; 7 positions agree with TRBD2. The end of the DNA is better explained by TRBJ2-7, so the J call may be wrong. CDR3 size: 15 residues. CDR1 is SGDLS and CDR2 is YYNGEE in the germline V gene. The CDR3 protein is CASSVEAQGGDEQYF. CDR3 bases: TGTGCCAGCAGCGTAGAAGCGCAGGGAGGGGACGAGCAGTACTTC.

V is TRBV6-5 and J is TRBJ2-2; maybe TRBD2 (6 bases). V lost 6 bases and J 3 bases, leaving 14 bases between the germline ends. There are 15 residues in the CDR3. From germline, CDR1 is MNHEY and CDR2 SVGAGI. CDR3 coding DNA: TGTGCCAGCAGGCAGTGGGGACTTTACACCGGGGAGCTGTTTTTT. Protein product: CASRQWGLYTGELFF.

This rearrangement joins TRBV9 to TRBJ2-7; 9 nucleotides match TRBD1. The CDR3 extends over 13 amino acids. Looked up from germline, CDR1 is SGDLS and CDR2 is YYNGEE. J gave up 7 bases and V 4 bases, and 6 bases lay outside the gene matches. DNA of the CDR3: TGTGCCAGCAGCTTGGGACAGGGTGGAGAGCAGTACTTC. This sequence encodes CASSLGQGGEQYF.

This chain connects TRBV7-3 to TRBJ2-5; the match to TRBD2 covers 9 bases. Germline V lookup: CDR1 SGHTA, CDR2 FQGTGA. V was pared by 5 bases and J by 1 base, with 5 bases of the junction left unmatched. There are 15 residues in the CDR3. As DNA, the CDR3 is TGTGCCAGCAGCCTTAGCGGGGGAGTCCAAGAGACCCAGTACTTC. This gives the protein CASSLSGGVQETQYF.

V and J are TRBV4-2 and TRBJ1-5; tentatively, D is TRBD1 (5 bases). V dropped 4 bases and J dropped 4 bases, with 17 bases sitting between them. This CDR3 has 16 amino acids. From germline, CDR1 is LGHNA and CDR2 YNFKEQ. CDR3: CASSPLRAQGNQPQHF. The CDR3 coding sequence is TGTGCCAGCAGCCCGCTCCGGGCCCAGGGAAATCAGCCCCAGCATTTT.

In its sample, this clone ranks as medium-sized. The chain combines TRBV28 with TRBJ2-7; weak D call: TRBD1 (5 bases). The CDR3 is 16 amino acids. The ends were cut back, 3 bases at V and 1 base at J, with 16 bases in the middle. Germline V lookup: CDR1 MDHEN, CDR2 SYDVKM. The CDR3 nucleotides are TGTGCCAGCAGTTTGGTCAGGGCAGCGTTGTCCTACGAGCAGTACTTC. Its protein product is CASSLVRAALSYEQYF.

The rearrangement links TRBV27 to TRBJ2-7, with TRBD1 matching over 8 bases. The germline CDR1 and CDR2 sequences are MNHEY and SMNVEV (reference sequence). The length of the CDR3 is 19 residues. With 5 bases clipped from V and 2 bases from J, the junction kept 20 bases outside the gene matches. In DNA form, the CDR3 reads TGTGCCAGCAGTGACAACATTCAGGGGGCGCGTCCCCCTCCCTACGAGCAGTACTTC. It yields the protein CASSDNIQGARPPPYEQYF.

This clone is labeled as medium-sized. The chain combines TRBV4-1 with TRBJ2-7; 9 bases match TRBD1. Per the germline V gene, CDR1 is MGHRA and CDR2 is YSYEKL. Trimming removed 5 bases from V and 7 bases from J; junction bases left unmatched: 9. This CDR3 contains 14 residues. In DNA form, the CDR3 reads TGCGCCAGCAGCGAAGGACAGGGGAAGCAGGAGCAGTACTTC. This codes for CASSEGQGKQEQYF.

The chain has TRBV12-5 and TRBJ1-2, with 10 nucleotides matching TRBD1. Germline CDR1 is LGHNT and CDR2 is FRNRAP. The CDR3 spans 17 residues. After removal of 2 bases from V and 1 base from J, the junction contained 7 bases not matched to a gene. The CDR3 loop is CASGLFPGTGDNYGYTF. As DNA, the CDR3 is TGTGCTAGTGGTTTGTTTCCCGGGACAGGGGATAACTATGGCTACACCTTC.